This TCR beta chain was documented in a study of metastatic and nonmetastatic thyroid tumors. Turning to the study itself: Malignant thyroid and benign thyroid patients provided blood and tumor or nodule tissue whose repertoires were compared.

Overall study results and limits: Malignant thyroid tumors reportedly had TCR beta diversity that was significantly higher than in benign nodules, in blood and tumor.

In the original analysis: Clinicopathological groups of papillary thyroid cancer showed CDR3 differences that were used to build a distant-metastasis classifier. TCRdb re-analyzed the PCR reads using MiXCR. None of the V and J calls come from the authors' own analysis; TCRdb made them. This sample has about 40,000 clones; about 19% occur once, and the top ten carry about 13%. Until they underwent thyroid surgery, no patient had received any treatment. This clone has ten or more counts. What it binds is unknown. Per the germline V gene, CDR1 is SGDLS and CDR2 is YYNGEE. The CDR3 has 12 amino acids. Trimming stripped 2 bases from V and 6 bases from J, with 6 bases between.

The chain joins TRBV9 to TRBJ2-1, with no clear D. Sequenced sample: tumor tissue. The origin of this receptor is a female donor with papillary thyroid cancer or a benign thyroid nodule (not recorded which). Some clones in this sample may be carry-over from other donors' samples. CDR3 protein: CASSVMGNEQFF. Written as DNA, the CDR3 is TGTGCCAGCAGCGTGATGGGCAATGAGCAGTTCTTC. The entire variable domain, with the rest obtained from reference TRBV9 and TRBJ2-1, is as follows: DSGVTQTPKHLITATGQRVTLRCSPRSGDLSVYWYQQSLDQGLQFLIQYYNGEERAKGNILERFSAQQFPDLHSELNLSSLELGDSALYFCASSVMGNEQFFGPGTRLTVL.